This T cell receptor beta chain was identified during a study of blood T cell repertoires in COVID-19. This clone was recorded once. The J segment lost 7 bases and the V segment lost 4 bases, leaving 6 bases of the junction unmatched. This CDR3 has 15 residues. Germline lookup yields CDR1 SGHAT and CDR2 FQNNGV. Generated by immunoSEQ multiplex PCR, the TCRdb table keeps only in-frame clones and is missing some. The sample lists 150,000 or so clones, approximately 84% seen once, with roughly 7.1% in the top ten. The receptor comes from a middle-aged man who had recovered from COVID-19. Specimen: peripheral blood. The genes are TRBV11-2 and TRBJ2-1, with 11 bases fitting TRBD2. DNA of the CDR3: TGTGCCAGCAGCTGGAGTAGCGGGGGGGAGAATGAGCAGTTCTTC. Translating it yields CASSWSSGGENEQFF.